These 26 T cell receptor beta chains originate from one sample sequenced in a study of shared clonotypes between healthy human individuals. The method was immunoSEQ multiplex PCR; TCRdb's version includes in-frame clones alone and lacks a portion of them. The sample consists of about 730,000 clones, 55% to 80% of them appearing once. Sequences were obtained from memory CD4+ T cells sorted from blood. Documented subset: CD45RA-negative fraction. The source is a woman in her 30s in good health.

The chain recombines TRBV27 with TRBJ2-6, with 13 bases lining up with TRBD2. Germline CDR1 and CDR2: MNHEY and SMNVEV (reference sequence). This CDR3 contains 20 residues. V trimming: 5 bases; J trimming: 0 bases; junction bases outside the gene matches: 10. The CDR3 here is CASSPRGLAGVYSGANVLTF. The CDR3 DNA reads as TGTGCCAGCAGTCCCCGAGGACTAGCGGGAGTGTACTCTGGGGCCAACGTCCTGACTTTC.

The rearrangement uses TRBV10-3 and TRBJ2-2; the match to TRBD2 covers 13 bases. This CDR3 has 16 amino acids. The germline gives CDR1 ENHRY, CDR2 SYGVKD. V was clipped by 6 bases and J by 4 bases; unmatched bases: 5. CDR3 sequence reads: CAISGLAGEATGELFF. Here the CDR3 DNA reads TGTGCCATCAGCGGACTAGCGGGAGAGGCCACCGGGGAGCTGTTTTTT.

About this clone itself: This same CDR3 is encoded by further DNA sequences in the sample. The chain couples TRBV7-2 to TRBJ2-5; no clear D. The CDR3 consists of 14 residues. V dropped 1 base and J dropped 1 base, with 7 bases sitting between them. Germline CDR1 reads SGHTA; CDR2 reads FQGNSA. CDR3 nucleotides: TGTGCCAGCAGCTTAGATCCGGGCCAAGAGACCCAGTACTTC. Its translation: CASSLDPGQETQYF.

The chain combines TRBV27 with TRBJ2-7; a weak D match, TRBD2 (6 bases). V lost 5 bases, J lost 4 bases, and 12 bases lay in between. CDR3 length equals 13 residues. Germline CDR1 MNHEY, CDR2 SMNVEV (reference sequence). The CDR3 DNA reads as TGTGCCAGCAGTAGGGCGGGAAGATACGAGCAGTACTTC. It yields the protein CASSRAGRYEQYF.

Concerning this clone: This specimen includes other DNA sequences encoding the same CDR3. V gene TRBV5-6 combines with J gene TRBJ2-3; D is unclear. The CDR3 is made up of 14 amino acids. V was cut by 0 bases and J by 0 bases, with 5 bases left in between. Germline CDR1 is SGHDT and CDR2 is YYEEEE. CDR3 in amino acids: CASSLGRSTDTQYF. The CDR3 DNA is TGTGCCAGCAGCTTGGGGCGCAGCACAGATACGCAGTATTTT.

This clone was detected a few times. The chain joins TRBV30 to TRBJ2-3, with TRBD2 as a possible D gene (6 bases). Trimming removed 2 bases from V and 7 bases from J, with 16 bases in between. This CDR3 has 14 amino acids. Per germline, CDR1 GTSNPN and CDR2 SVGIG (reference sequence). As DNA, the CDR3 is TGTGCCTGGAGTAAGGGACTCGGGGCTTATACGCAGTATTTT. It is translated as CAWSKGLGAYTQYF.

Points on this clone: Other DNA variants within this sample encode the same CDR3. The chain uses TRBV7-2 and TRBJ2-1; D remains unclear. This CDR3 spans 14 amino acids. V was clipped by 4 bases and J by 1 base, with 8 bases between them. The germline gives CDR1 SGHTA, CDR2 FQGNSA. DNA for the CDR3: TGTGCCAGCAGCTCCGATCGGTCCTACAATGAGCAGTTCTTC. Encoded protein: CASSSDRSYNEQFF.

This clone occurred many times. The CDR3 spells CASSPDSLDEQFF. CDR3 nucleotide sequence: TGTGCCAGCTCACCAGACAGCTTGGATGAGCAGTTCTTC. This chain connects TRBV18 to TRBJ2-1, with D perhaps matching TRBD1 (5 bases). The CDR3 has 13 residues. With 2 bases removed from V and 8 bases from J, the gap between germline ends came to 10 bases. The germline gives CDR1 KGHSH, CDR2 LQKENI.

CDR3 region: CASSQRLGEQYF. Here the CDR3 DNA reads TGTGCCAGCAGCCAACGTCTGGGGGAGCAGTATTTT. J is TRBJ2-3 and V is TRBV14; TRBD1 or TRBD2 may be the D gene (5 bases each). Trimming shortened V by 2 bases and J by 11 bases, and 11 bases separated the two germline ends. This CDR3 region has 12 residues. In germline, CDR1 is SGHDN, CDR2 FVKESK.

This clone appeared many times. CDR3 protein: CASSVGDNNQPQHF. CDR3 DNA sequence: TGTGCCAGCAGCGTAGGGGACAACAATCAGCCCCAGCATTTT. The rearrangement joins TRBV9 to TRBJ1-5; TRBD1 is a possible D gene (6 bases). The CDR3 sequence is 14 residues long. Germline CDR1 reads SGDLS; CDR2 reads YYNGEE. Trimming stripped 0 bases from V and 3 bases from J, with 7 bases between.

This clone was counted a few times. The chain joins TRBV7-8 to TRBJ2-1, with TRBD1 matching over 11 bases. The CDR3 spans 16 residues. The V gene's germline CDR1 is SGHVS and CDR2 FQNEAQ. The V segment lost 3 bases and the J segment 6 bases; nucleotides outside the gene matches: 7. The CDR3 spells CASSFRDRGFGNEQFF. CDR3 coding DNA: TGTGCCAGCAGCTTCCGGGACAGGGGGTTCGGCAATGAGCAGTTCTTC. Supplemented by reference TRBV7-8 and TRBJ2-1, the full variable domain reads GAGVSQSPRYKVAKRGQDVALRCDPISGHVSLFWYQQALGQGPEFLTYFQNEAQLDKSGLPSDRFFAERPEGSVSTLKIQRTQQEDSAVYLCASSFRDRGFGNEQFFGPGTRLTVL.

The rearrangement joins TRBV7-9 to TRBJ1-1; D uncertain. CDR1 is SEHNR, CDR2 FQNEAQ, per germline (reference sequence). The CDR3 covers 12 residues. V was shortened by 5 bases and J by 1 base, with 5 bases between the two germline ends. CDR3 DNA: TGTGCCAGCAGCCGACAGAACACTGAAGCTTTCTTT. Translated, it gives CASSRQNTEAFF. Using reference TRBV7-9 and TRBJ1-1 for the parts outside the CDR3, the full variable domain is DTGVSQNPRHKITKRGQNVTFRCDPISEHNRLYWYRQTLGQGPEFLTYFQNEAQLEKSRLLSDRFSAERPKGSFSTLEIQRTEQGDSAMYLCASSRQNTEAFFGQGTRLTVV.

V and J are TRBV5-6 and TRBJ2-7; D may correspond to TRBD1 or TRBD2 (6 bases each). The CDR3 sequence is 14 residues long. Germline V gene lookup returns CDR1 SGHDT and CDR2 YYEEEE. V lost 2 bases to trimming and J lost 3 bases, with 12 bases between them. CDR3 nucleotide sequence: TGTGCCAGCAGCTTATGGGGGGCCCGCTACGAGCAGTACTTC. Amino acid sequence: CASSLWGARYEQYF. The whole variable domain, remainder taken from reference TRBV5-6 and TRBJ2-7, is DAGVTQSPTHLIKTRGQQVTLRCSPKSGHDTVSWYQQALGQGPQFIFQYYEEEERQRGNFPDRFSGHQFPNYSSELNVNALLLGDSALYLCASSLWGARYEQYFGPGTRLTVT.

This rearrangement joins TRBV5-5 to TRBJ1-1; the D gene is possibly TRBD1 (5 bases). The CDR3 extends over 15 amino acids. CDR1 SGHKS and CDR2 YYEKEE come from the germline V gene (reference sequence). The V gene lost 4 bases and the J gene lost 1 base, with 14 bases spanning the gap. CDR3 sequence (DNA): TGTGCCAGCAGCGGGGGTGACAATACGAACACTGAAGCTTTCTTT. It specifies CASSGGDNTNTEAFF.

The genes are TRBV2 and TRBJ2-4, with a weak D call TRBD1 (5 bases). In germline, CDR1 is SNHLY, CDR2 FYNNEI. The CDR3 has 15 residues. The V end lost 11 bases, the J end lost 0 bases, and 17 bases lay between the germline ends. CDR3 in DNA: TGTGCCTCCAGGGCCAATCCCATAGCCAAAAACATTCAGTACTTC. Its translation: CASRANPIAKNIQYF.

This clone was seen just once. This chain uses TRBV6-5 with TRBJ2-7; the match to TRBD2 covers 8 bases. V shed 0 bases, J shed 4 bases, and the junction held 8 bases outside the gene matches. The CDR3 spans 16 residues. Looked up from germline, CDR1 is MNHEY and CDR2 is SVGAGI. Here the CDR3 reads CASSYSSGREAYEQYF. Written as DNA, the CDR3 is TGTGCCAGCAGTTACTCATCAGGGCGGGAGGCGTACGAGCAGTACTTC.

The rearrangement links TRBV18 to TRBJ2-7; TRBD2 agrees at 11 bases. The CDR3 loop spans 15 amino acids. Germline values: CDR1 KGHSH, CDR2 LQKENI. V dropped 2 bases and J dropped 5; count of bases not matched to a gene: 5. CDR3 coding DNA: TGTGCCAGCTCACCAACTAGCGGGAGTCCCCACGAGCAGTACTTC. This translates into CASSPTSGSPHEQYF.

This chain uses TRBV27 with TRBJ2-7, with TRBD2 identical over 9 bases. The CDR3 runs 15 residues. The germline V gene encodes CDR1 MNHEY and CDR2 SMNVEV (reference sequence). The J segment lost 6 bases and the V segment lost 6 bases, leaving 12 bases of the junction unmatched. The CDR3 here is CASRIKGLATFEQYF. In nucleotides, the CDR3 is TGTGCCAGCAGAATTAAGGGACTAGCAACCTTCGAGCAGTACTTC.

The chain combines TRBV28 with TRBJ1-5; weak D call: TRBD1 (5 bases). The CDR3 runs 14 residues. V was shortened by 4 bases and J by 5 bases, with 12 bases between the two germline ends. Germline CDR1 is MDHEN and CDR2 is SYDVKM. The CDR3 DNA reads as TGTGCCAGCAGTTATGCTGGGGCGCATCAGCCCCAGCATTTT. Translated, it gives CASSYAGAHQPQHF.

A few counts support this clone. The chain carries TRBV2 and TRBJ1-3; TRBD1 aligns across 8 bases. Germline assignment: CDR1 SNHLY and CDR2 FYNNEI. The J segment lost 4 bases and the V segment lost 5 bases, leaving 7 bases of the junction unmatched. The CDR3 spans 15 residues. The CDR3 nucleotides read TGTGCCAGCAGTACCCGGGGACAGGCAGGAAACACCATATATTTT. Protein product: CASSTRGQAGNTIYF.

This chain uses TRBV19 with TRBJ1-2; a possible D gene is TRBD1 (6 bases). V was shortened by 1 base and J by 7 bases, with 19 bases between the two germline ends. The CDR3 spans 16 residues. CDR1 and CDR2 (germline): LNHDA, SQIVND (reference sequence). DNA of the CDR3: TGTGCCAGTAGTATAGTGGGCGGTGGAGGGGGATTTGGCTACACCTTC. Translated: CASSIVGGGGGFGYTF.

This clone was seen a handful of times. This chain uses TRBV2 with TRBJ2-3, with 8 bases identical to TRBD2. This CDR3 comprises 14 residues. Per the germline V gene, CDR1 is SNHLY and CDR2 is FYNNEI. V lost 9 bases, J lost 0 bases, and 5 bases stayed unmatched. CDR3 region: CARGGGRSTDTQYF. CDR3 bases: TGTGCCAGAGGCGGGGGGCGTAGCACAGATACGCAGTATTTT.

There are a few counts of this clone. This chain joins TRBV29-1 and TRBJ1-1; perhaps TRBD1 as D (6 bases). The CDR3 runs to 12 residues. V gave up 8 bases and J gave up 11 bases, with 21 bases separating them. Germline loops: CDR1 SQVTM, CDR2 ANQGSEA. The CDR3 sequence is CSLSRRGSEAFF. The CDR3 DNA reads as TGCAGCCTCTCGAGGAGGGGGTCCGAGGCTTTCTTT.

The chain couples TRBV27 to TRBJ2-7; 10 bases agree with TRBD1. V lost 8 bases and J lost 0; bases outside the gene matches: 19. CDR3 length equals 19 residues. The germline V gene has CDR1 MNHEY and CDR2 SMNVEV (reference sequence). The DNA of the CDR3 is TGTGCCAGCGGAGTTCCCCCCCGGGACAGGGGCCTCGTCTCCTACGAGCAGTACTTC. It translates to CASGVPPRDRGLVSYEQYF.

The table lists this clone with a count of one. The chain has TRBV27 and TRBJ2-7; D might be TRBD2 (6 bases). Germline V gives CDR1 MNHEY, CDR2 SMNVEV (reference sequence). The CDR3 is 15 residues long. Trimming took off 1 base at V and 3 bases at J, with 13 bases between the two ends. The CDR3 DNA sequence: TGTGCCAGCAGTTTATGGGGGACTGGGAACTACGAGCAGTACTTC. This translates into CASSLWGTGNYEQYF.

The rearrangement uses TRBV7-3 and TRBJ2-1; D perhaps matches TRBD1 (6 bases). The CDR3 has 13 amino acids. Germline V gives CDR1 SGHTA, CDR2 FQGTGA. V lost 5 bases to trimming and J lost 7 bases, with 12 bases between them. In DNA, the CDR3 is TGTGCCAGCAGCCAAGGGGGTGGAAATGAGCAGTTCTTC. This sequence encodes CASSQGGGNEQFF.